This T cell receptor beta chain originates from a study of CD8+ T cells in alopecia areata. This clone was seen more than once but under ten times. The CDR3 is made up of 14 amino acids. Germline V CDR1 and CDR2: KGHSH, LQKENI. V was pared by 1 base and J by 6 bases, with 10 bases between. Patients with alopecia areata provided lesional scalp punch biopsies as well as peripheral blood. Reverse transcription of extracted RNA yielded cDNA, which provided the sequencing template. The protocol was immunoSEQ multiplex PCR, while the TCRdb copy is restricted to in-frame clones and leaves out a portion. The sample lists more than 75,000 clones; about 40% were seen once.

The sequence was obtained from a human donor with alopecia areata. The source material was CD4+ T cells sorted from blood. The rearrangement joins TRBV18 to TRBJ2-1; D possibly corresponds to TRBD2 (5 bases). DNA of the CDR3: TGTGCCAGCTCACCACTTGCGGGTAGCAATGAGCAGTTCTTC. Protein sequence: CASSPLAGSNEQFF.